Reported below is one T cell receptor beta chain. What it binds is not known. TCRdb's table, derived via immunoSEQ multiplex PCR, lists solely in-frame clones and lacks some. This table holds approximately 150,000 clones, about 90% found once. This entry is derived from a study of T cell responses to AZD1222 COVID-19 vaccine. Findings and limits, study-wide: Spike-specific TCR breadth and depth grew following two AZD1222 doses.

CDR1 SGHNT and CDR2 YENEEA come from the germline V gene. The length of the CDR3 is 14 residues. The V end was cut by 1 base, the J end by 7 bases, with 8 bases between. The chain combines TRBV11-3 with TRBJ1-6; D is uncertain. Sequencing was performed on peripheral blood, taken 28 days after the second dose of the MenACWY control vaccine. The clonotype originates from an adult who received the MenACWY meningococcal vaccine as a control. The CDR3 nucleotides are TGTGCCAGCAGCTTAGCGGGGAAGAATTCACCCCTCCACTTT. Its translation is CASSLAGKNSPLHF.